The 4 T cell receptor beta chains below all came from one sample that was sequenced in a study of blood T cell repertoires in COVID-19. Method: immunoSEQ multiplex PCR; TCRdb's copy keeps in-frame clones and lacks some. The sample contains under 300,000 clones, approximately 84% of which appear only once. Sample: peripheral blood. The receptor set was obtained from a man in his fifties or sixties with acute or convalescent COVID-19.

The chain combines TRBV5-8 with TRBJ2-1; the match to TRBD2 covers 10 bases. Germline V gene sequence: CDR1 SGHTS, CDR2 YDEGEE. This CDR3 region has 14 residues. Unmatched junction bases numbered 6, after V lost 5 bases and J lost 7 bases. CDR3 nucleotide sequence: TGTGCCAGCAGAATAGCGGGAGGATTAAATGAGCAGTTCTTC. It yields the protein CASRIAGGLNEQFF.

This CDR3 is CASSMPGQGPGNTIYF. In DNA form, the CDR3 reads TGTGCCAGTAGTATGCCGGGACAGGGCCCTGGAAACACCATATATTTT. The rearrangement links TRBV19 to TRBJ1-3; 9 positions match TRBD1. Per the germline V gene, CDR1 is LNHDA and CDR2 is SQIVND (reference sequence). The CDR3 is 16 residues long. V lost 3 bases to trimming and J lost 2 bases; unmatched junction nucleotides: 5.

The CDR3 sequence is CAISESNRDIWYEQYF. As DNA, the CDR3 is TGTGCCATCAGTGAGTCGAACCGGGACATCTGGTACGAGCAGTACTTC. V is TRBV10-3 and J is TRBJ2-7, with TRBD1 as a possible D gene (6 bases). Germline CDR1 ENHRY, CDR2 SYGVKD. This CDR3 spans 16 amino acids. The germline V and J ends were trimmed by 0 bases and 4 bases, with 16 bases remaining between them.

V is TRBV7-3 and J is TRBJ1-2, with 7 bases that match TRBD1. This CDR3 spans 14 amino acids. V was clipped by 5 bases and J by 4 bases; unmatched bases: 7. The germline V gene has CDR1 SGHTA and CDR2 FQGTGA. The CDR3 here is CASSPGGAGYGYTF. DNA of the CDR3: TGTGCCAGCAGCCCAGGGGGTGCGGGCTATGGCTACACCTTC.